The 8 T cell receptor beta chains reported below all come from one sample, sequenced in a study of T cells during gluten challenge in celiac disease. Sorted cells: tetramer+, CD3+, CD4+, CD45RA-, CD62L-, integrin beta7+. Three nested PCRs with multiplexed primers covering all TRA and TRB V genes amplified paired chains. In TCRdb, the single-cell sequencing reads were re-called with MiXCR into one record per CDR3 protein. The data contain over 150 distinct CDR3 sequences, around 60% of them singletons. Sequences were derived from gluten-specific CD4+ T cells sorted from blood using tetramers, sampled at baseline or on day 6, 14 or 28 of gluten challenge (not recorded which). The receptors shown here come from a female donor with celiac disease.

The chain carries TRBV5-4 and TRBJ2-7; D is perhaps TRBD2 (7 bases). Germline CDR1 SGHNT, CDR2 YYREEE (reference sequence). Trimming took 4 bases from V and 2 from J, leaving 19 bases between them. The CDR3 is made up of 16 amino acids. The CDR3 bases are TGTGCCAGCAGCCCGAGGGGGGGCCCCGCTGCCTACGAGCAGTACTTC. Amino acid sequence: CASSPRGGPAAYEQYF.

The chain joins TRBV5-1 to TRBJ1-2, with 7 bases identical to TRBD1. CDR1 and CDR2 (germline): SGHRS, YFSETQ. The V segment lost 2 bases and the J segment 3 bases; nucleotides outside the gene matches: 7. The CDR3 runs to 15 residues. The CDR3 protein is CASSFTGDPYYGYTF. The DNA of the CDR3 is TGCGCCAGCAGCTTTACAGGGGATCCCTACTATGGCTACACCTTC. The full variable domain, completed using reference TRBV5-1 and TRBJ1-2, is KAGVTQTPRYLIKTRGQQVTLSCSPISGHRSVSWYQQTPGQGLQFLFEYFSETQRNKGNFPGRFSGRQFSNSRSEMNVSTLELGDSALYLCASSFTGDPYYGYTFGSGTRLTVV.

The chain employs TRBV6-2 or TRBV6-3 and TRBJ2-7, with D possibly being TRBD2 (5 bases). This CDR3 has 16 residues. Germline CDR1 is MNHEY and CDR2 is SVGEGT. Trimming cost V 6 bases and J 0 bases, with 18 bases left between them. In nucleotides, the CDR3 is TGTGCCAGCAGAAGAGGACTCCCGACCTTCTCCTACGAGCAGTACTTC. As protein: CASRRGLPTFSYEQYF.

The table lists this clonotype with a count of one. The chain has TRBV29-1 and TRBJ2-3, with 8 nucleotides matching TRBD1. The V gene end was trimmed by 4 bases and the J gene end by 4 bases; junction bases not matched to a gene: 4. This CDR3 is 13 amino acids long. From germline, CDR1 is SQVTM and CDR2 ANQGSEA. CDR3 residues: CSVGQGFADTQYF. The DNA of the CDR3 is TGCAGCGTTGGACAGGGGTTCGCAGATACGCAGTATTTT.

Relative to its sample, this clonotype is medium-sized (0.01 to 0.1%). The chain combines TRBV5-1 with TRBJ2-7; maybe TRBD2 (6 bases). Germline assignment: CDR1 SGHRS and CDR2 YFSETQ. This CDR3 is built from 14 residues. Trimming pared 2 bases from V and 3 bases from J, leaving 12 bases between. The chain's CDR3 is CASSFGGGYYEQYF. CDR3 in DNA: TGCGCCAGCAGCTTCGGGGGAGGCTACTACGAGCAGTACTTC.

The gene calls are TRBV7-3 and TRBJ2-1; D is tentatively TRBD1 or TRBD2 (5 bases each). The CDR3 loop spans 17 amino acids. CDR1 and CDR2 from the germline V gene are SGHTA and FQGTGA. The germline V and J ends were trimmed by 5 bases and 7 bases, with 24 bases remaining between them. The CDR3: CASSPLAGGHLRNEQFF. The CDR3 DNA reads as TGTGCCAGCAGCCCATTGGCAGGAGGACACCTTAGGAATGAGCAGTTCTTC.

The gene calls are TRBV7-2 and TRBJ2-3; D unresolved. The CDR3 extends over 13 amino acids. The V and J ends lost 3 bases and 6 bases respectively, with 10 bases between them. Germline V gene sequence: CDR1 SGHTA, CDR2 FQGNSA. As DNA, the CDR3 is TGTGCCAGCAGCTTCAGATGGTCGGATACGCAGTATTTT. Translated, it gives CASSFRWSDTQYF.

Sample share makes this clonotype large. The J gene is TRBJ2-1, the V gene TRBV5-6; TRBD2 matches 9 bases. Unmatched junction bases numbered 5, after V lost 4 bases and J lost 3 bases. There are 15 residues in the CDR3. CDR1 is SGHDT, CDR2 YYEEEE, per germline. The CDR3 sequence is CASSQAGGLYNEQFF. The CDR3, as DNA: TGTGCCAGCAGCCAAGCGGGGGGCCTCTACAATGAGCAGTTCTTC.